This T cell receptor (beta chain) stems from a study of blood T cell repertoires in COVID-19. Libraries were prepared by immunoSEQ multiplex PCR; TCRdb keeps only in-frame clonotypes and omits some of them. This table holds around 70,000 clones, roughly 91% found once. Sequencing was performed on peripheral blood. The origin of this receptor is a woman under 30 with acute or convalescent COVID-19.

The DNA of the CDR3 is TGCGCCAGCAGCCCTTCGGCGGGGGGAAACACAGATACGCAGTATTTT. This codes for CASSPSAGGNTDTQYF. V usage is TRBV5-1 and J usage is TRBJ2-3; 8 nucleotides align to TRBD2. Trimming at V came to 4 bases and at J to 2 bases, leaving 9 bases not matched to a gene. This CDR3 has 16 amino acids. Germline CDR1 reads SGHRS; CDR2 reads YFSETQ.